The 21 T cell receptor beta chains below were found in one sample sequenced in a study of cytomegalovirus exposure and HLA in healthy donors. Assay used: immunoSEQ multiplex PCR; TCRdb lists only in-frame clones, some missing. The sample carries 250,000 to 300,000 clones, roughly 85% recorded once. Input material: PBMCs. These receptor sequences come from a woman under 30 in good health and CMV-seronegative.

The genes are TRBV7-9 and TRBJ2-4; 7 bases are shared with TRBD2. The V gene end was trimmed by 0 bases and the J gene end by 6 bases; junction bases not matched to a gene: 8. The CDR3 is 16 amino acids. Germline V gives CDR1 SEHNR, CDR2 FQNEAQ (reference sequence). The CDR3 protein is CASSLAPEREGNIQYF. CDR3 bases: TGTGCCAGCAGCTTAGCCCCTGAAAGGGAGGGAAACATTCAGTACTTC.

The rearrangement links TRBV30 to TRBJ2-1, with TRBD1 identical over 9 bases. The CDR3 contains 16 residues. Germline-derived CDR1 and CDR2 are GTSNPN and SVGIG (reference sequence). J gave up 9 bases and V 0 bases, and 12 bases lay outside the gene matches. DNA for the CDR3: TGTGCCTGGAGTGTGCATCCGGGACAGGGAATGGGTGAGCAGTTCTTC. Its translation: CAWSVHPGQGMGEQFF. Supplemented by reference TRBV30 and TRBJ2-1, the full variable domain reads SQTIHQWPATLVQPVGSPLSLECTVEGTSNPNLYWYRQAAGRGLQLLFYSVGIGQISSEVPQNLSASRPQDRQFILSSKKLLLSDSGFYLCAWSVHPGQGMGEQFFGPGTRLTVL.

This clone is a singleton in its sample. V and J are TRBV2 and TRBJ2-1, with a weak D call TRBD2 (5 bases). This CDR3 is built from 15 residues. From germline, CDR1 is SNHLY and CDR2 FYNNEI. Trimming removed 6 bases from V and 7 bases from J, with 19 bases in between. The CDR3 loop reads CASSLGGLKGNEQFF. CDR3 DNA: TGTGCCAGCAGCCTCGGCGGGCTAAAAGGGAATGAGCAGTTCTTC.

The chain uses TRBV30 and TRBJ1-2; D is possibly TRBD1 (5 bases). This CDR3 has 13 residues. The germline V gene encodes CDR1 GTSNPN and CDR2 SVGIG (reference sequence). The V gene lost 1 base and the J gene lost 8 bases, with 14 bases spanning the gap. The CDR3, as DNA: TGTGCCTGGAGTGAAGGGGCTTTGAGCGGCTACACCTTC. Its protein is CAWSEGALSGYTF.

V usage is TRBV4-2 and J usage is TRBJ2-7, with D possibly matching TRBD2 (5 bases). Deletions cut 0 bases from V and 4 bases from J, with 13 bases between. CDR1 LGHNA and CDR2 YNFKEQ come from the germline V gene. The CDR3 runs to 15 residues. CDR3 loop: CASSQDPASGYEQYF. Here the CDR3 DNA reads TGTGCCAGCAGCCAAGATCCCGCGTCGGGATACGAGCAGTACTTC.

The chain recombines TRBV7-2 with TRBJ1-4; D call uncertain. The CDR3 sequence is 16 residues long. From germline, CDR1 is SGHTA and CDR2 FQGNSA. V dropped 2 bases and J dropped 0 bases, with 10 bases sitting between them. The CDR3 loop is CASSLRGTTTNEKLFF. In DNA form, the CDR3 reads TGTGCCAGCAGCTTACGCGGTACGACAACTAATGAAAAACTGTTTTTT.

CDR3 DNA sequence: TGTGCCAGCAGTTTCCCGGACAGGGGCGAAAAACTGTTTTTT. It is translated as CASSFPDRGEKLFF. J is TRBJ1-4 and V is TRBV28, with 9 bases matching TRBD1. The CDR3 loop spans 14 amino acids. Trimming at V came to 3 bases and at J to 8 bases, leaving 4 bases not matched to a gene. Looked up from germline, CDR1 is MDHEN and CDR2 is SYDVKM.

In its sample, this clone was seen once. The chain is built from TRBV29-1 and TRBJ2-5, with 9 bases lining up with TRBD1. This CDR3 has 13 amino acids. The germline gives CDR1 SQVTM, CDR2 ANQGSEA. With V trimmed by 6 bases and J by 7 bases, 9 bases remained unmatched. The CDR3 loop is CSVDRGPLATQYF. Here the CDR3 DNA reads TGCAGCGTGGACAGGGGACCCCTCGCGACCCAGTACTTC.

The chain joins TRBV10-3 to TRBJ1-3; D uncertain. Germline loops: CDR1 ENHRY, CDR2 SYGVKD. The CDR3 contains 15 residues. Trimming stripped 0 bases from V and 3 bases from J, with 9 bases between. This CDR3 is CAISESEGGGNTIYF. The DNA of the CDR3 is TGTGCCATCAGTGAGTCGGAGGGTGGTGGAAACACCATATATTTT.

This sequence joins TRBV28 and TRBJ1-3, with 9 bases lining up with TRBD1. The germline V gene encodes CDR1 MDHEN and CDR2 SYDVKM. The CDR3 spans 15 residues. V gave up 5 bases and J gave up 0 bases; unmatched junction bases: 2. CDR3 nucleotides: TGTGCCAGCAGTGTGACAGGGGGCTCTGGAAACACCATATATTTT. It translates to CASSVTGGSGNTIYF.

The CDR3 spells CASSHPGRSYEQYF. For the CDR3, the DNA is TGCGCCAGCAGCCACCCCGGTCGCTCCTACGAGCAGTACTTC. The chain recombines TRBV4-1 with TRBJ2-7; no definite D call. V lost 3 bases to trimming and J lost 0 bases, with 9 bases between them. The CDR3 spans 14 residues. Germline CDR1 and CDR2: MGHRA and YSYEKL.

In nucleotides, the CDR3 is TGTGCCAGCAGTCGGGACAGGGAGGGGGAAAAACTGTTTTTT. Translated: CASSRDREGEKLFF. The chain is built from TRBV2 and TRBJ1-4; 9 bases map to TRBD1. Germline trimming cut 5 bases from V and 8 bases from J; bases unmatched to any gene: 6. The CDR3 extends over 14 amino acids. CDR1 SNHLY and CDR2 FYNNEI come from the germline V gene.

The chain employs TRBV6-5 and TRBJ1-1; possibly TRBD1 for D (6 bases). CDR1 and CDR2 (germline): MNHEY, SVGAGI. Deletions cut 0 bases from V and 4 bases from J, with 12 bases between. This CDR3 contains 15 residues. This CDR3 reads CASSYSGGPGTEAFF. CDR3 bases: TGTGCCAGCAGTTACTCGGGGGGGCCGGGCACTGAAGCTTTCTTT.

The genes are TRBV10-3 and TRBJ2-7; 9 bases are shared with TRBD1. Germline V gene sequence: CDR1 ENHRY, CDR2 SYGVKD. The CDR3 totals 13 residues. J lost 1 base, V lost 10 bases, and 5 bases had no gene match. The CDR3 is CANQGQGSYEQYF. The CDR3 DNA reads as TGTGCCAATCAGGGACAGGGATCCTACGAGCAGTACTTC.

Points on this clone: Other DNA sequences in the sample encode the same CDR3. The rearrangement uses TRBV27 and TRBJ2-7; 10 nucleotides match TRBD1. Germline lookup yields CDR1 MNHEY and CDR2 SMNVEV (reference sequence). The CDR3 sequence is 14 residues long. V was clipped by 5 bases and J by 2 bases; unmatched bases: 3. CDR3 nucleotide sequence: TGTGCCAGCAGTCTCGGACAGGGGGCCTACGAGCAGTACTTC. Translated: CASSLGQGAYEQYF.

J is TRBJ1-6 and V is TRBV19; 8 nucleotides line up with TRBD1. The CDR3 totals 15 residues. Germline lookup yields CDR1 LNHDA and CDR2 SQIVND (reference sequence). V lost 5 bases to trimming and J lost 8 bases; unmatched junction nucleotides: 8. CDR3 region: CASSAEDRGDSPLHF. The CDR3 DNA reads as TGTGCCAGTAGTGCAGAAGACAGGGGTGATTCACCCCTCCACTTT. The variable domain in full, completed from reference TRBV19 and TRBJ1-6, reads DGGITQSPKYLFRKEGQNVTLSCEQNLNHDAMYWYRQDPGQGLRLIYYSQIVNDFQKGDIAEGYSVSREKKESFPLTVTSAQKNPTAFYLCASSAEDRGDSPLHFGNGTRLTVT.

The chain employs TRBV29-1 and TRBJ2-1, with 8 bases fitting TRBD1. Germline loops: CDR1 SQVTM, CDR2 ANQGSEA. The CDR3 length is 12 residues. The DNA for the CDR3 is TGCAGTGACTACCAGGGGGCTGGTGAGCAGTTCTTC. Translated: CSDYQGAGEQFF.

J is TRBJ1-1 and V is TRBV5-6; 9 bases are a match to TRBD1. This CDR3 has 13 residues. Trimming at V came to 4 bases and at J to 9 bases, leaving 7 bases not matched to a gene. Germline V lookup: CDR1 SGHDT, CDR2 YYEEEE. The CDR3 region is CASSPGQGSQAFF. The CDR3, as DNA: TGTGCCAGCAGCCCGGGACAGGGATCCCAAGCTTTCTTT.

This chain joins TRBV5-1 and TRBJ2-5, with 7 bases fitting TRBD2. CDR3 length: 16 amino acids. The trim removed 4 bases at V and 5 bases at J, leaving 14 bases unmatched. Germline lookup yields CDR1 SGHRS and CDR2 YFSETQ. The CDR3 spells CASSPGGTGTAETQYF. DNA of the CDR3: TGCGCCAGCAGCCCGGGAGGCACAGGCACCGCGGAGACCCAGTACTTC.

The chain recombines TRBV2 with TRBJ2-5; D might be TRBD2 (5 bases). Deletions cut 2 bases from V and 2 bases from J, with 9 bases between. Germline CDR1 and CDR2: SNHLY and FYNNEI. CDR3 size: 14 residues. The CDR3 coding sequence is TGTGCCAGCAGTGAAAGGGAGAAGCAAGAGACCCAGTACTTC. Protein sequence: CASSEREKQETQYF.

The chain couples TRBV7-9 to TRBJ1-5, with TRBD1 identical over 11 bases. This CDR3 comprises 15 residues. V lost 5 bases, J lost 6 bases, and 6 bases stayed unmatched. From germline, CDR1 is SEHNR and CDR2 FQNEAQ (reference sequence). This chain's CDR3 is CASSEDRGQGQPQHF. The CDR3 bases are TGTGCCAGCAGCGAGGACAGGGGGCAAGGTCAGCCCCAGCATTTT.